These 31 T cell receptor beta chains were all obtained from the same sample, sequenced in a study of T-cell memory formation after mild COVID-19. From the 5' RACE reads, TCRdb called clonotypes with MiXCR, one entry per CDR3 protein. The table lists approximately 260,000 distinct CDR3 sequences, around 17% of them singletons. Sample: PBMCs or a T cell subset sorted from them (not recorded which). Receptors originate from a man aged 18-30 years who had mild COVID-19 (a few samples of this study predate the infection). Cell type and time point are not known.

V usage is TRBV12-3 or TRBV12-4 and J usage is TRBJ1-2, with unresolved D. The germline V and J ends were trimmed by 2 bases and 4 bases, with 8 bases remaining between them. CDR3 length: 13 amino acids. This CDR3 is CASSLMVSYGYTF. CDR3 nucleotide sequence: TGTGCCAGCAGTTTAATGGTATCCTATGGCTACACCTTC.

The genes are TRBV7-3 and TRBJ2-3, with 9 positions matching TRBD2. The V gene's germline CDR1 is SGHTA and CDR2 FQGTGA. The CDR3 totals 15 residues. The trim removed 5 bases at V and 1 base at J, leaving 4 bases unmatched. The CDR3 reads CASSVAGAGTDTQYF. The CDR3 DNA follows: TGTGCCAGCAGCGTAGCGGGGGCGGGCACAGATACGCAGTATTTT.

This sequence joins TRBV29-1 and TRBJ2-2, with TRBD2 as a possible D gene (5 bases). The V gene's germline CDR1 is SQVTM and CDR2 ANQGSEA. Trimming removed 7 bases at V and 0 bases at J, with 9 bases between. The length of the CDR3 is 13 residues. The CDR3 DNA is TGCAGCGCTTACGGGGCGAACACCGGGGAGCTGTTTTTT. It codes for CSAYGANTGELFF.

The chain recombines TRBV11-3 with TRBJ2-1; 10 bases are shared with TRBD2. The CDR3 is 18 amino acids. Germline CDR1 reads SGHNT; CDR2 reads YENEEA. Losses at the gene ends were 0 bases for V and 6 bases for J; bases not matched to a gene: 11. The DNA for the CDR3 is TGTGCCAGCAGCTTAGATCAGGGAGGGACTAGCGCGGGCAATGAGCAGTTCTTC. Amino acid sequence: CASSLDQGGTSAGNEQFF.

In this sample, this clonotype turned up a few times. V usage is TRBV5-1 and J usage is TRBJ2-1, with D possibly being TRBD1 or TRBD2 (6 bases each). This CDR3 region has 16 residues. V was trimmed by 4 bases and J by 0 bases, leaving 14 bases between them. Germline V gene sequence: CDR1 SGHRS, CDR2 YFSETQ. CDR3 sequence (DNA): TGCGCCAGCAGCCACAGGGACTTCAGCTCCTACAATGAGCAGTTCTTC. It codes for CASSHRDFSSYNEQFF.

This clonotype has more than one count but fewer than ten. Here the CDR3 DNA reads TGCGCCAGCAGCCACCGTGACAGGGGCGACGAGCAGTACTTC. This translates into CASSHRDRGDEQYF. The chain has TRBV4-3 and TRBJ2-7; 8 bases align to TRBD1. With 3 bases clipped from V and 5 bases from J, the junction kept 6 bases outside the gene matches. In germline, CDR1 is LGHNA, CDR2 YSLEER. The CDR3 has 14 amino acids.

This clonotype has a handful of counts. The V gene is TRBV6-5, the J gene TRBJ2-2; 9 nucleotides align to TRBD1. In germline, CDR1 is MNHEY, CDR2 SVGAGI. The J segment lost 7 bases and the V segment lost 0 bases, leaving 12 bases of the junction unmatched. This CDR3 has 18 residues. The CDR3 DNA reads TGTGCCAGCAGTTACTCGTCCCCTAGGACAGGGGTGGGCGGGGAGCTGTTTTTT. Encoded protein: CASSYSSPRTGVGGELFF.

This clonotype was seen a handful of times. The chain carries TRBV5-1 and TRBJ2-7, with TRBD1 matching 9 bases. This CDR3 is 14 amino acids long. In germline, CDR1 is SGHRS, CDR2 YFSETQ. Losses at the gene ends were 4 bases for V and 3 bases for J; bases not matched to a gene: 5. CDR3 DNA: TGCGCCAGCAGCAACGGACAGGGGAACTACGAGCAGTACTTC. Amino acids: CASSNGQGNYEQYF.

CDR3 nucleotides: TGTGCCAGCGTGTTAGCGGGGCTAGATACGCAGTATTTT. Residues: CASVLAGLDTQYF. The gene calls are TRBV7-8 and TRBJ2-3; TRBD2 matches 8 bases. This CDR3 spans 13 amino acids. V lost 8 bases to trimming and J lost 5 bases; unmatched junction nucleotides: 6. Germline V lookup: CDR1 SGHVS, CDR2 FQNEAQ.

This clonotype was detected only a few times. The genes are TRBV7-2 and TRBJ2-5, with 9 nucleotides matching TRBD2. Germline V CDR1 and CDR2: SGHTA, FQGNSA. The V segment lost 2 bases and the J segment 2 bases; nucleotides outside the gene matches: 6. The CDR3 loop spans 16 amino acids. In DNA form, the CDR3 reads TGTGCCAGCAGCTTAATGGGACTAGCTACTCAAGAGACCCAGTACTTC. Translated, it gives CASSLMGLATQETQYF.

The rearrangement joins TRBV5-1 to TRBJ2-3; perhaps TRBD2 as D (6 bases). V lost 2 bases and J lost 1, with 20 bases in between. CDR3 length equals 18 residues. Germline loops: CDR1 SGHRS, CDR2 YFSETQ. The CDR3 nucleotides are TGCGCCAGCAGCTTAGCCCTCGTAGGGACTGGAGGCACAGATACGCAGTATTTT. Encoded protein: CASSLALVGTGGTDTQYF.

The chain's CDR3 is CASSHRLHEQFF. CDR3 nucleotides: TGTGCCAGCAGCCACCGGTTGCATGAGCAGTTCTTC. The chain employs TRBV7-2 and TRBJ2-1; D call uncertain. The CDR3 runs 12 residues. CDR1 is SGHTA and CDR2 is FQGNSA in the germline V gene. With 5 bases removed from V and 8 bases from J, the gap between germline ends came to 10 bases. The full variable domain, with the rest looked up from reference TRBV7-2 and TRBJ2-1, is GAGVSQSPSNKVTEKGKDVELRCDPISGHTALYWYRQSLGQGLEFLIYFQGNSAPDKSGLPSDRFSAERTGGSVSTLTIQRTQQEDSAVYLCASSHRLHEQFFGPGTRLTVL.

The chain couples TRBV5-4 to TRBJ1-1; perhaps TRBD1 as D (6 bases). V dropped 4 bases and J dropped 0 bases, with 13 bases sitting between them. Per the germline V gene, CDR1 is SGHNT and CDR2 is YYREEE (reference sequence). This CDR3 comprises 15 residues. CDR3 sequence: CASSPPGAVNTEAFF. The DNA for the CDR3 is TGTGCCAGCAGCCCTCCGGGGGCCGTGAACACTGAAGCTTTCTTT.

This clonotype was detected only a few times. The CDR3 protein is CASSLVLAGVTDTQYF. Written as DNA, the CDR3 is TGTGCCAGCAGCTTGGTCCTAGCGGGGGTGACAGATACGCAGTATTTT. This sequence joins TRBV5-6 and TRBJ2-3; 10 bases are a match to TRBD2. CDR3 length: 16 residues. CDR1 is SGHDT and CDR2 is YYEEEE in the germline V gene. J gave up 3 bases and V 0 bases, and 4 bases lay outside the gene matches.

This chain connects TRBV7-2 to TRBJ2-7; D not certain. The CDR3 runs 16 residues. CDR1 and CDR2 from the germline V gene are SGHTA and FQGNSA. Trimming stripped 5 bases from V and 0 bases from J, with 17 bases between. Here the CDR3 reads CASSIKTPAVSYEQYF. Here the CDR3 DNA reads TGTGCCAGCAGCATCAAGACACCAGCCGTCTCCTACGAGCAGTACTTC.

This clonotype was recorded a few times. This rearrangement joins TRBV6-5 to TRBJ1-4; TRBD1 aligns across 7 bases. This CDR3 spans 15 amino acids. V was pared by 0 bases and J by 14 bases, with 12 bases of the junction left unmatched. From germline, CDR1 is MNHEY and CDR2 SVGAGI. The CDR3 DNA reads TGTGCCAGCAGTTACTCGAGGTCGGCCACAGGGGTTCTGTTTTTT. Amino acids: CASSYSRSATGVLFF.

The chain employs TRBV5-1 and TRBJ2-5, with D perhaps matching TRBD1 (5 bases). The CDR3 has 12 amino acids. Germline V gene data show CDR1 as SGHRS and CDR2 as YFSETQ. V lost 4 bases and J lost 7, with 11 bases in between. CDR3: CASSPVRGTQYF. The CDR3 DNA is TGCGCCAGCAGCCCAGTAAGGGGGACCCAGTACTTC.

This clonotype was found many times. This chain links TRBV7-2 with TRBJ2-1; tentative D call: TRBD2 (7 bases). The V gene lost 5 bases and the J gene lost 3 bases, with 20 bases spanning the gap. Germline V lookup: CDR1 SGHTA, CDR2 FQGNSA. The CDR3 sequence is 17 residues long. DNA of the CDR3: TGTGCCAGCAGCCCCGGTAGAGGGGGGGGCATCTACAATGAGCAGTTCTTC. Residues: CASSPGRGGGIYNEQFF.

This clonotype was seen a handful of times. As DNA, the CDR3 is TGTGCCAGTAGTACCGGGACGGCGTGGGGGCCCCAGCATTTT. This sequence encodes CASSTGTAWGPQHF. This chain joins TRBV19 and TRBJ1-5; a possible D gene is TRBD1 (5 bases). The CDR3 covers 14 residues. The germline gives CDR1 LNHDA, CDR2 SQIVND (reference sequence). V lost 4 bases and J 9 bases, leaving 16 bases between the germline ends.

This clonotype was detected only a few times. The gene calls are TRBV6-1 and TRBJ2-7; weak D call: TRBD2 (5 bases). V was clipped by 7 bases and J by 3 bases, with 13 bases between them. There are 13 residues in the CDR3. The germline V gene has CDR1 MNHNS and CDR2 SASEGT. The CDR3, as DNA: TGTGCCAGCACACCTAGCCCGGGCTACGAGCAGTACGTC. Its translation: CASTPSPGYEQYV.

This clonotype was detected once. The rearrangement links TRBV6-2 or TRBV6-3 to TRBJ2-3, with 8 bases lining up with TRBD2. This CDR3 is built from 14 residues. Germline trimming cut 4 bases from V and 4 bases from J; bases unmatched to any gene: 4. The germline gives CDR1 MNHEY, CDR2 SVGEGT. CDR3 sequence: CASSWSGGADTQYF. The CDR3 DNA reads as TGTGCCAGCAGTTGGTCGGGGGGGGCAGATACGCAGTATTTT.

This sequence joins TRBV11-2 and TRBJ2-3; 8 bases are a match to TRBD2. The CDR3 has 19 amino acids. Germline trimming cut 5 bases from V and 0 bases from J; bases unmatched to any gene: 16. Germline values: CDR1 SGHAT, CDR2 FQNNGV. In nucleotides, the CDR3 is TGTGCCAGCAGCAAACATGGGCCGGGGGGGAGTTATAGCACAGATACGCAGTATTTT. As protein: CASSKHGPGGSYSTDTQYF.

This clonotype was detected many times. The chain couples TRBV7-2 to TRBJ2-3; D gene unclear. V was clipped by 5 bases and J by 1 base, with 4 bases between them. CDR1 SGHTA and CDR2 FQGNSA come from the germline V gene. The CDR3 sequence is 12 residues long. Here the CDR3 DNA reads TGTGCCAGCAGCCCCCGCACAGATACGCAGTATTTT. Translated, it gives CASSPRTDTQYF.

The J gene is TRBJ1-6, the V gene TRBV5-1; D uncertain. The germline V gene encodes CDR1 SGHRS and CDR2 YFSETQ. The CDR3 is made up of 11 amino acids. Trimming pared 2 bases from V and 12 bases from J, leaving 6 bases between. DNA for the CDR3: TGCGCCAGCAGCTTTAACGGACCCCTCCACTTT. It codes for CASSFNGPLHF. Full variable domain (missing parts from reference TRBV5-1 and TRBJ1-6): KAGVTQTPRYLIKTRGQQVTLSCSPISGHRSVSWYQQTPGQGLQFLFEYFSETQRNKGNFPGRFSGRQFSNSRSEMNVSTLELGDSALYLCASSFNGPLHFGNGTRLTVT.

This sequence joins TRBV7-2 and TRBJ2-5; 8 bases agree with TRBD2. From germline, CDR1 is SGHTA and CDR2 FQGNSA. The length of the CDR3 is 16 residues. V lost 4 bases to trimming and J lost 4 bases; unmatched junction nucleotides: 11. CDR3 loop: CASSSGRGEGGETQYF. In DNA form, the CDR3 reads TGTGCCAGCAGCTCGGGGCGGGGGGAAGGAGGAGAGACCCAGTACTTC.

The rearrangement joins TRBV5-1 to TRBJ2-1; 8 nucleotides line up with TRBD2. This CDR3 is 15 amino acids long. V gave up 1 base and J gave up 4 bases; unmatched junction bases: 4. The germline V gene has CDR1 SGHRS and CDR2 YFSETQ. CDR3 region: CASSLRGGWYNEQFF. In DNA form, the CDR3 reads TGCGCCAGCAGCTTGCGGGGGGGATGGTACAATGAGCAGTTCTTC.

This clonotype was seen only a few times. This chain connects TRBV7-8 to TRBJ2-5; D could derive from TRBD1 or TRBD2 (5 bases each). This CDR3 is built from 15 residues. CDR1 is SGHVS and CDR2 is FQNEAQ in the germline V gene. With 5 bases removed from V and 5 bases from J, the gap between germline ends came to 18 bases. CDR3 sequence reads: CASSPPGPPAETQYF. Written as DNA, the CDR3 is TGTGCCAGCAGCCCCCCGGGACCGCCGGCCGAGACCCAGTACTTC.

Only a few counts were recorded for this clonotype. V and J are TRBV7-6 and TRBJ2-4, with D unresolved. The V end lost 1 base, the J end lost 3 bases, and 16 bases lay between the germline ends. The CDR3 covers 17 residues. Per germline, CDR1 SGHVS and CDR2 FNYEAQ. The CDR3 sequence is CASSLGAVTGDKNIQYF. CDR3 DNA: TGTGCCAGCAGCTTAGGAGCCGTAACCGGAGACAAAAACATTCAGTACTTC.

This clonotype was seen just once. This chain uses TRBV15 with TRBJ1-2; D uncertain. There are 12 residues in the CDR3. V lost 1 base and J 3 bases, leaving 3 bases between the germline ends. From germline, CDR1 is LNHNV and CDR2 YYDKDF (reference sequence). This CDR3 reads CATSRAHYGYTF. The CDR3 DNA sequence: TGTGCCACCAGCAGAGCGCACTATGGCTACACCTTC.

This clonotype turned up a few times. The gene calls are TRBV4-3 and TRBJ2-2, with TRBD1 matching 7 bases. J gave up 4 bases and V 6 bases, and 2 bases lay outside the gene matches. The CDR3 covers 13 residues. Germline V gives CDR1 LGHNA, CDR2 YSLEER. The CDR3 spells CASRQGVTGELFF. The CDR3 DNA is TGCGCCAGCAGGCAGGGGGTCACCGGGGAGCTGTTTTTT.

The V and J genes are TRBV20-1 and TRBJ2-1; 7 bases line up with TRBD2. Trimming cost V 1 base and J 4 bases; bases outside gene matches: 10. This CDR3 has 16 amino acids. Per the germline V gene, CDR1 is DFQATT and CDR2 is SNEGSKA (reference sequence). CDR3 sequence reads: CSARATWRGWYNEQFF. CDR3 nucleotide sequence: TGCAGTGCTAGAGCAACTTGGCGGGGGTGGTACAATGAGCAGTTCTTC.